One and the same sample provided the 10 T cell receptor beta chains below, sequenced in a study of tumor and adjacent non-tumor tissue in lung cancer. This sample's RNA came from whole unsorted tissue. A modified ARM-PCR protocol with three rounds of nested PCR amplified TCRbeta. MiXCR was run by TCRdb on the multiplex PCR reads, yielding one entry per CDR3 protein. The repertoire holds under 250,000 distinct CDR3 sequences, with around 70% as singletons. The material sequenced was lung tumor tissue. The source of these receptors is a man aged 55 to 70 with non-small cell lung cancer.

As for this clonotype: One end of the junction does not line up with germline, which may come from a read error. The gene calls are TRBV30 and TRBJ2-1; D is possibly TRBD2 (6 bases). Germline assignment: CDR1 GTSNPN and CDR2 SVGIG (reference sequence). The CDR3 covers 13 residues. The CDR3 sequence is CAWSRGGGNDQFF. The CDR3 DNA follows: TGTGCCTGGAGTAGGGGTGGAGGGAATGATCAGTTCTTC.

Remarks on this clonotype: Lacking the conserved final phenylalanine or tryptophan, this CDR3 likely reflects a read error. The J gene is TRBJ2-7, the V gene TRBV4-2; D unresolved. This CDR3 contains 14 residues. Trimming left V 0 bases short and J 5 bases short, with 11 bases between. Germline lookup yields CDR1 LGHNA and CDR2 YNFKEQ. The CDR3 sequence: CASSQDQRVDEQYS. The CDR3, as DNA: TGTGCCAGCAGCCAAGACCAGCGCGTGGACGAGCAGTACTCC.

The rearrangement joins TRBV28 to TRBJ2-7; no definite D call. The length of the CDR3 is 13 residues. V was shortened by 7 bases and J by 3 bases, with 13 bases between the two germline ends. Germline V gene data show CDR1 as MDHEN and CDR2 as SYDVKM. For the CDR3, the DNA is TGTGCCAGCACCCCGACAAGCCTCTACGAGCAGTACTTC. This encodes CASTPTSLYEQYF.

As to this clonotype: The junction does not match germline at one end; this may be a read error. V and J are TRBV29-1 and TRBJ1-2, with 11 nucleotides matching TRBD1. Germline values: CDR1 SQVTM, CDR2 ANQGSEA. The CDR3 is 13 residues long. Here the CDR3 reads CSAVWTGGYGYTF. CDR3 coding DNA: TGCAGCGCTGTTTGGACAGGGGGCTATGGCTATACCTTC.

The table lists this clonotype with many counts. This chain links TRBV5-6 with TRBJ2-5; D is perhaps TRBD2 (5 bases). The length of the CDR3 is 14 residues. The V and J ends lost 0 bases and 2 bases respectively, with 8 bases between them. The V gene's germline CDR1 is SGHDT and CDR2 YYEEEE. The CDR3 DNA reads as TGTGCCAGCAGCTTGGTACGGGGACAAGAGACCCAGTACTTC. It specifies CASSLVRGQETQYF.

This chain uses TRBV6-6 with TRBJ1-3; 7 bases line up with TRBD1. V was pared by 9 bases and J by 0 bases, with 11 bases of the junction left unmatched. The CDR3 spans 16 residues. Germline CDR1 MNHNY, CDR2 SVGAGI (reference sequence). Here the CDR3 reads CARETEQGYSGNTIYF. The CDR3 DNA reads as TGTGCCAGAGAAACGGAACAGGGGTACTCTGGAAACACCATATATTTT.

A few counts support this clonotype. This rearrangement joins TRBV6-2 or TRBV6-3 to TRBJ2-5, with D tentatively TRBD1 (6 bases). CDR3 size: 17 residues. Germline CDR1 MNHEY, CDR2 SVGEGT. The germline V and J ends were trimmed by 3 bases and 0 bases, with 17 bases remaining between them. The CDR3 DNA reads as TGTGCCAGCAGTTATTCGATGGACAGCCTGTACCAAGAGACCCAGTACTTC. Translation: CASSYSMDSLYQETQYF.

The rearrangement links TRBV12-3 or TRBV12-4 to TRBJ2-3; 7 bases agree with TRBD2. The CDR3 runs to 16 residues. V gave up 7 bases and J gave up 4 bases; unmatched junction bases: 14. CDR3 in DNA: TGTGCCAGCACCAGCGGAGGGACTACTTCCGCAGATACGCAGTATTTT. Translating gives CASTSGGTTSADTQYF.

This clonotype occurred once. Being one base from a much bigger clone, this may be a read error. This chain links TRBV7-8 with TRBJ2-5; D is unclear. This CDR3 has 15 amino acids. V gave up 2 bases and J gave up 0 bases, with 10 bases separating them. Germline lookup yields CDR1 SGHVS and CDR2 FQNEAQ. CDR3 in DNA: TGTGCCAGCAGCTTAAGACCTAGGTACCAAGAGACCCAGTACTTC. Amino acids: CASSLRPRYQETQYF.

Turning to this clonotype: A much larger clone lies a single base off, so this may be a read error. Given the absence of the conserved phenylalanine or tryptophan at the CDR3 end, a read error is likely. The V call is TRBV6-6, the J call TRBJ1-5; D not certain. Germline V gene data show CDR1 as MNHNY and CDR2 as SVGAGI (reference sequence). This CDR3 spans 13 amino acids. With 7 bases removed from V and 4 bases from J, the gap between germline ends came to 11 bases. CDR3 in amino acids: CASTLDGNQPQHS. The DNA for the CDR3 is TGTGCCAGCACTCTGGACGGGAATCAGCCCCAGCATTCT.